This T cell receptor (beta chain) emerged from a study of blood T cell repertoires in COVID-19. This clone came up a few times. Per germline, CDR1 SGHRS and CDR2 YFSETQ. Unmatched junction bases numbered 8, after V lost 4 bases and J lost 1 base. The CDR3 contains 17 residues. Assay used: immunoSEQ multiplex PCR; TCRdb lists only in-frame clones, some missing. This sample has some 240,000 clones; 88% occur once, and the top ten carry about a tenth. Sequencing was carried out using peripheral blood. The origin of this receptor is a woman in her 70s with COVID-19, enrolled during active disease. This rearrangement joins TRBV5-1 to TRBJ2-1; 10 bases map to TRBD1. The chain's CDR3 is CASSERTGGGSYNEQFF. CDR3 coding DNA: TGCGCCAGCAGCGAACGGACAGGGGGAGGGTCCTACAATGAGCAGTTCTTC. The variable domain in full, completed from reference TRBV5-1 and TRBJ2-1, reads KAGVTQTPRYLIKTRGQQVTLSCSPISGHRSVSWYQQTPGQGLQFLFEYFSETQRNKGNFPGRFSGRQFSNSRSEMNVSTLELGDSALYLCASSERTGGGSYNEQFFGPGTRLTVL.